The T cell receptor (beta chain) under discussion was sequenced for a study of T cells of healthy individuals. The CDR3 runs 16 residues. Germline CDR1 and CDR2: KGHDR and SFDVKD. V lost 4 bases to trimming and J lost 7 bases, with 22 bases between them. This clonotype turned up a few times. TCRdb reprocessed the 5' RACE reads with MiXCR, giving one entry per CDR3 protein. The sample lists 65,000 to 95,000 distinct CDR3 sequences, roughly 5.1% occurring once. The V call is TRBV24-1, the J call TRBJ2-7; D may be TRBD1 or TRBD2 (5 bases each). The source is a female donor in good health. The CDR3 spells CATSDSKPGTAEEQYF. DNA for the CDR3: TGTGCCACCAGTGACTCCAAGCCCGGGACCGCCGAAGAGCAGTACTTC.